This passage covers 20 T cell receptor beta chains from one sample sequenced in a study of blood T cells in healthy people across ages (dated by TCRdb to between 2015 and 2017). Library construction relied on 5' RACE. Instrument used: Illumina HiSeq 2500. The second PCR ran for roughly 6 to 11 cycles and used a J-beta primer mix along with a sample-barcoded 5' primer. TCRdb reprocessed the public reads (quality trimming at Q25 with fastp, clone calling with MiXCR) and kept in-frame beta chains. Each entry is one CDR3 protein sequence, shown with its most common DNA and genes. Recorded for this sample are hundreds of thousands of distinct CDR3 sequences; about 54% of them occurred a single time. The top ten constitute more than 35% of the sample. Sequencing was performed on blood. The source is a man aged 55 to 69 in good health.

The J gene is TRBJ2-3, the V gene TRBV10-1, with D perhaps TRBD1 (8 bases). V gave up 0 bases and J gave up 3 bases, with 16 bases separating them. The CDR3 has 17 residues. Germline V gene data show CDR1 as WNHNN and CDR2 as SYGVQD (reference sequence). CDR3 amino acids: CASSESWTGRGTDTQYF. CDR3 sequence (DNA): TGCGCCAGCAGTGAGTCGTGGACAGGGAGGGGGACAGATACGCAGTATTTT.

The genes are TRBV7-9 and TRBJ2-7, with 7 bases matching TRBD2. Germline V gene data show CDR1 as SEHNR and CDR2 as FQNEAQ (reference sequence). The CDR3 has 14 amino acids. V lost 5 bases, J lost 0 bases, and 4 bases stayed unmatched. CDR3 residues: CASSVSGASYEQYF. The CDR3 DNA reads as TGTGCCAGCAGCGTAAGCGGGGCCTCCTACGAGCAGTACTTC.

This rearrangement joins TRBV18 to TRBJ1-1, with a possible D match to TRBD1 (5 bases). Trimming shortened V by 4 bases and J by 4 bases, and 10 bases separated the two germline ends. The CDR3 covers 13 residues. Germline V gene data show CDR1 as KGHSH and CDR2 as LQKENI. This chain's CDR3 is CASSRGGSTEAFF. In DNA form, the CDR3 reads TGTGCCAGCTCACGGGGGGGTAGCACTGAAGCTTTCTTT.

The rearrangement uses TRBV7-9 and TRBJ2-5; the match to TRBD1 covers 12 bases. The J call could be wrong; TRBJ2-7 is a better fit for the DNA end. This CDR3 comprises 16 residues. The germline gives CDR1 SEHNR, CDR2 FQNEAQ (reference sequence). The CDR3 protein is CASSGGTGGNHNEQYF. CDR3 sequence (DNA): TGTGCCAGCAGCGGGGGGACAGGGGGCAATCACAACGAGCAGTACTTC.

This chain's CDR3 is CAISEDREKLFF. Here the CDR3 DNA reads TGTGCCATCAGTGAGGACAGGGAAAAACTGTTTTTT. The chain employs TRBV10-3 and TRBJ1-4, with D possibly being TRBD1 (6 bases). This CDR3 comprises 12 residues. The V gene's germline CDR1 is ENHRY and CDR2 SYGVKD. The V and J ends lost 2 bases and 8 bases respectively, with 6 bases between them.

This clonotype was detected ten times or more. The rearrangement joins TRBV20-1 to TRBJ1-2; the D is unclear. Trimming took 6 bases from V and 1 from J, leaving 9 bases between them. This CDR3 has 12 amino acids. From germline, CDR1 is DFQATT and CDR2 SNEGSKA (reference sequence). This CDR3 reads CSAPWDNYGYTF. The DNA of the CDR3 is TGCAGTGCCCCGTGGGATAACTATGGCTACACCTTC.

This clonotype was seen at least ten times. The chain combines TRBV29-1 with TRBJ2-1; 7 bases align to TRBD2. This CDR3 is built from 21 residues. Trimming cost V 1 base and J 2 bases; bases outside gene matches: 23. Germline V gene lookup returns CDR1 SQVTM and CDR2 ANQGSEA. The CDR3 sequence is CSVEGHVGGGESGKAYNEQFF. In nucleotides, the CDR3 is TGCAGCGTTGAAGGGCACGTGGGGGGGGGTGAGTCGGGGAAGGCCTACAATGAGCAGTTCTTC.

The chain links TRBV5-1 to TRBJ1-1, with D uncertain. V was pared by 4 bases and J by 7 bases, with 23 bases between. From germline, CDR1 is SGHRS and CDR2 YFSETQ. This CDR3 has 16 residues. The CDR3 here is CASSHRMTTNSLEAFF. CDR3 DNA sequence: TGCGCCAGCAGCCACAGAATGACGACAAACTCCCTTGAAGCTTTCTTT.

Note on this clonotype: The junction does not match germline at one end; this may be a read error. The V call is TRBV12-3 or TRBV12-4, the J call TRBJ1-5, with a tentative D call TRBD1 (6 bases). CDR3 length: 16 amino acids. The CDR3 protein is CTSRGAGGWRNQPQHF. In nucleotides, the CDR3 is TGTACCAGCAGGGGCGCTGGGGGCTGGCGCAATCAGCCCCAGCATTTT.

V and J are TRBV6-5 and TRBJ1-6; D is unclear. Germline V gene data show CDR1 as MNHEY and CDR2 as SVGAGI. Trimming took off 5 bases at V and 7 bases at J, with 9 bases between the two ends. This CDR3 is built from 13 residues. The CDR3 here is CASSALGNSPLHF. The CDR3 DNA sequence: TGTGCCAGCAGTGCCCTAGGCAATTCACCCCTCCACTTT.

V is TRBV5-1 and J is TRBJ2-3; TRBD1 matches at 8 bases. V gave up 4 bases and J gave up 2 bases; unmatched junction bases: 6. This CDR3 has 15 residues. The germline V gene has CDR1 SGHRS and CDR2 YFSETQ. CDR3: CASSPDRGLTDTQYF. The CDR3 nucleotides read TGCGCCAGCAGCCCTGACAGGGGACTCACAGATACGCAGTATTTT.

The rearrangement uses TRBV25-1 and TRBJ2-5, with D perhaps TRBD1 (5 bases). V dropped 6 bases and J dropped 0 bases, with 20 bases sitting between them. The CDR3 length is 17 residues. CDR1 is MGHDK, CDR2 SYGVNS, per germline. The CDR3 region has the DNA TGTGCCAGCAGCCGACAGATACGCAAGAACCACCAAGAGACCCAGTACTTC. Protein product: CASSRQIRKNHQETQYF.

Note on this clonotype: A clone one base away is much larger, so this may be a read error. This chain links TRBV12-3 or TRBV12-4 with TRBJ1-6; D not resolved. The CDR3 extends over 12 amino acids. The CDR3 here is CANSFLTSPLHF. DNA of the CDR3: TGTGCCAACAGTTTCTTGACTTCACCCCTCCACTTT.

V usage is TRBV10-3 and J usage is TRBJ1-4; D not resolved. The V gene lost 2 bases and the J gene lost 1 base, with 2 bases spanning the gap. The CDR3 length is 13 residues. Germline lookup yields CDR1 ENHRY and CDR2 SYGVKD. CDR3: CAISEGTNEKLFF. The CDR3 coding sequence is TGTGCCATCAGTGAGGGAACTAATGAAAAACTGTTTTTT.

The J gene is TRBJ2-3, the V gene TRBV5-6, with 9 bases aligning to TRBD2. J lost 5 bases, V lost 4 bases, and 14 bases had no gene match. The CDR3 is 17 residues long. Germline V gene data show CDR1 as SGHDT and CDR2 as YYEEEE. DNA for the CDR3: TGTGCCAGCAGCCGGGATTCTAGCGGGGCCCGGGGAGATACGCAGTATTTT. It yields the protein CASSRDSSGARGDTQYF.

The chain uses TRBV3-1 and TRBJ2-5; weak D call: TRBD2 (6 bases). The tail of the sequence fits TRBJ2-7 better, so the J call may be wrong. This CDR3 spans 12 amino acids. Germline-derived CDR1 and CDR2 are LGHDT and YNNKEL (reference sequence). This CDR3 is CASLHAGFEQYF. CDR3 DNA: TGTGCCAGCCTCCACGCGGGGTTCGAGCAGTACTTC.

The chain joins TRBV7-8 to TRBJ2-1; D is undetermined. The CDR3 loop spans 16 amino acids. The V end lost 2 bases, the J end lost 0 bases, and 11 bases lay between the germline ends. Germline lookup yields CDR1 SGHVS and CDR2 FQNEAQ. The CDR3 region is CASSLWTVSSYNEQFF. The CDR3 DNA sequence: TGTGCCAGCAGCTTATGGACCGTGAGCTCCTACAATGAGCAGTTCTTC. Full variable domain (missing parts from reference TRBV7-8 and TRBJ2-1): GAGVSQSPRYKVAKRGQDVALRCDPISGHVSLFWYQQALGQGPEFLTYFQNEAQLDKSGLPSDRFFAERPEGSVSTLKIQRTQQEDSAVYLCASSLWTVSSYNEQFFGPGTRLTVL.

The count of this clonotype is one. DNA for the CDR3: TGTGCCAGCAGTCCGTACAGGAACACTGAAGCTTTCTTT. Its protein product is CASSPYRNTEAFF. This sequence joins TRBV6-6 and TRBJ1-1; D is unclear. Germline assignment: CDR1 MNHNY and CDR2 SVGAGI (reference sequence). Trimming removed 5 bases at V and 1 base at J, with 8 bases between. The length of the CDR3 is 13 residues.

The CDR3 reads CSAPLWTWDTDTQYF. As DNA, the CDR3 is TGCAGTGCTCCGTTGTGGACCTGGGACACAGATACGCAGTATTTT. The chain employs TRBV20-1 and TRBJ2-3, with no clear D. Germline loops: CDR1 DFQATT, CDR2 SNEGSKA (reference sequence). This CDR3 is built from 15 residues. Trimming stripped 5 bases from V and 2 bases from J, with 17 bases between.

This clonotype was detected a few times. J is TRBJ2-5 and V is TRBV4-1; 8 bases fit TRBD2. The CDR3 totals 19 residues. V trimming: 0 bases; J trimming: 5 bases; junction bases outside the gene matches: 17. CDR1 and CDR2 from the germline V gene are MGHRA and YSYEKL. The CDR3 is CASSQDPPGRGLVMETQYF. CDR3 nucleotide sequence: TGCGCCAGCAGCCAAGATCCCCCGGGTAGGGGACTAGTGATGGAGACCCAGTACTTC.